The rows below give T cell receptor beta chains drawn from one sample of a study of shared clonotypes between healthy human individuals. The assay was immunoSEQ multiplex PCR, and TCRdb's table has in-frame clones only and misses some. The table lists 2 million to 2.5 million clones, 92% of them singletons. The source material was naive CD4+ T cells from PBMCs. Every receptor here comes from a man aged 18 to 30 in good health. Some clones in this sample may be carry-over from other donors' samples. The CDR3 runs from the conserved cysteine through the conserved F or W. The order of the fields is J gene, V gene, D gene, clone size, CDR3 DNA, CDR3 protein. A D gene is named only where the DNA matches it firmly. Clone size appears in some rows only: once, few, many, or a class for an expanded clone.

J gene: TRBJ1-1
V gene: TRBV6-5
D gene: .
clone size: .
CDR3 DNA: TGTGCCAGCAGTTACTCGGGCCCTCCGGACACTGAAGCTTTCTTT
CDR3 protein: CASSYSGPPDTEAFF

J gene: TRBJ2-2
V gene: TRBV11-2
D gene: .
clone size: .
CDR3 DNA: TGTGCCAGCAGCTTAAACAGGGTTGCCGGGGAGCTGTTTTTT
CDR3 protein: CASSLNRVAGELFF

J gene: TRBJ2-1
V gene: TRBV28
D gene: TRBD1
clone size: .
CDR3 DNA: TGTGCCAGCAGACCGATCCGAAAACAGGGGAATGAGCAGTTCTTC
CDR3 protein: CASRPIRKQGNEQFF

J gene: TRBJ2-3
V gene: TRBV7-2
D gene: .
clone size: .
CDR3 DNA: TGTGCCAGCAGCTTAGTCGAATATACGCAGTATTTT
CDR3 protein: CASSLVEYTQYF

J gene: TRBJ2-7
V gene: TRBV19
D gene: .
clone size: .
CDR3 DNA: TGTGCCAGTAGTCATGGGGTCCCCTACGAGCAGTACTTC
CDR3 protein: CASSHGVPYEQYF

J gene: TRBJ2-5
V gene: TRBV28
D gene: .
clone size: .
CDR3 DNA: TGTGCCAGCAGCTTAAACAGGGTCCAAGAGACCCAGTACTTC
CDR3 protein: CASSLNRVQETQYF

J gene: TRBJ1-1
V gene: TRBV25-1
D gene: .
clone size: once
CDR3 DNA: TGTGCCAGCAGTCCTGACTTCCTGAGTCGGGCTTTCTTT
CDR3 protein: CASSPDFLSRAFF

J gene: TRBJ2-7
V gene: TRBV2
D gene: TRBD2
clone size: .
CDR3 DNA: TGTGCCAGCAGTATGACTAGCGGGAACTACGAGCAGTACTTC
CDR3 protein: CASSMTSGNYEQYF

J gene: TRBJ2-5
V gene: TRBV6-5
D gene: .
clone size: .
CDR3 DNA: TGTGCCAGCAGTCCCCCCTTGGGGGGCGGTGAGACCCAGTACTTC
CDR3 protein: CASSPPLGGGETQYF

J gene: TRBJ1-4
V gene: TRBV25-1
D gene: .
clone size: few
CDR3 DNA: TGTGCCAGCAGTGAATGGGCAGGGCTTAATGAAAAACTGTTTTTT
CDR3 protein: CASSEWAGLNEKLFF

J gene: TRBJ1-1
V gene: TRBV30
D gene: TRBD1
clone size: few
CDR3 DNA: TGTGCCTGGAGTCCAGGGACAGGGGTGCGAGCTTTCTTT
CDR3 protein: CAWSPGTGVRAFF

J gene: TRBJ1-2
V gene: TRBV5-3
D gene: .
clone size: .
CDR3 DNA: TGTGCCAGAAGCCCACGGAAGCGCTATGGCTACACCTTC
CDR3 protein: CARSPRKRYGYTF

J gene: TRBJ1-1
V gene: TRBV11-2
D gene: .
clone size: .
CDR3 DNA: TGTGCCAGCAGCTTAGATCTGGGGGATTTCGAAGCTTTCTTT
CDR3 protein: CASSLDLGDFEAFF

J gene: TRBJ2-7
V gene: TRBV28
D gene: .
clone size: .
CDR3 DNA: TGTGCCAGCAGTTCCGGGAGCAACGAGCAGTACTTC
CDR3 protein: CASSSGSNEQYF

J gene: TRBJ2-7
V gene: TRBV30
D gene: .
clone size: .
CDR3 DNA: TGTGCCTGGAGTGTTGGACCGCGAAACTACGAGCAGTACTTC
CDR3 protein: CAWSVGPRNYEQYF

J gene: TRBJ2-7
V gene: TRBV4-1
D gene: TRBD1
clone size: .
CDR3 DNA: TGCGCCAGCAGCCACTACGGACAGGGCCAGTACTTC
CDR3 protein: CASSHYGQGQYF

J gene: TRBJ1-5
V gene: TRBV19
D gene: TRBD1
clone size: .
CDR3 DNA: TGTGCCAGTAGTGACCGGGACAGGGGCAATCAGCCCCAGCATTTT
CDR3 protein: CASSDRDRGNQPQHF

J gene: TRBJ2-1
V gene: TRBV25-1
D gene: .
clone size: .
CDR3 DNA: TGTGCCAGCAGTGGCCTAACCTTTAGAGACAATGAGCAGTTCTTC
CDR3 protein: CASSGLTFRDNEQFF

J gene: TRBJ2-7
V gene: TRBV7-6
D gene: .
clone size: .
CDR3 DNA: TGTGCCAGCAGCCCCGGACAGCGGAGCTCCTACGAGCAGTACTTC
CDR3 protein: CASSPGQRSSYEQYF

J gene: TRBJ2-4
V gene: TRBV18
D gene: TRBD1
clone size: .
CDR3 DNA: TGTGCCAGCTCACCGTACAGGGGTGAGGACATTCAGTACTTC
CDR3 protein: CASSPYRGEDIQYF

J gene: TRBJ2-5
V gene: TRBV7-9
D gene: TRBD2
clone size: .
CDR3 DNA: TGTGCCAGCAGCTTACCCGGGACTAGCGGTCAAGAGACCCAGTACTTC
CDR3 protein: CASSLPGTSGQETQYF

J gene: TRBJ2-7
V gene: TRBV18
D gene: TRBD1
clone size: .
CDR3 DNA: TGTGCCAGCTCACCACGGGTAGGGACAGACCACTACGAGCAGTACTTC
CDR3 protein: CASSPRVGTDHYEQYF

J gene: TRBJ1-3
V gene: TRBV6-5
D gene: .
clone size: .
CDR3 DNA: TGTGCCAGCAGTTACTCACCCAGGAGTGGAAACACCATATATTTT
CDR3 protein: CASSYSPRSGNTIYF

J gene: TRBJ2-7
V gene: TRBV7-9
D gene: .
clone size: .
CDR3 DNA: TGTGCCAGCAGCTCCCCCCCCGCCATCGAGGCCAGCTCCTACGAGCAGTACTTC
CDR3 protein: CASSSPPAIEASSYEQYF

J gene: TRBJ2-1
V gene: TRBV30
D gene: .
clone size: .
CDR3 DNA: TGTGCCTGGAGTGTACAGCTTAACAATGAGCAGTTCTTC
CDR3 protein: CAWSVQLNNEQFF

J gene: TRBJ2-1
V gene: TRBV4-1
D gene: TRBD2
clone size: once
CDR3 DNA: TGCGCCAGCAGCCAAGAAGGAGCGGGAGGGACCTACAATGAGCAGTTCTTC
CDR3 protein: CASSQEGAGGTYNEQFF

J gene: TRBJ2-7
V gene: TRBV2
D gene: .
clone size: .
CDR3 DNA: TGTGCCAGCCTTGACAGAGCCTACGAGCAGTACTTC
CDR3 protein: CASLDRAYEQYF

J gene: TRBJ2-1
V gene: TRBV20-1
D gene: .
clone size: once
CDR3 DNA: TGCAGTGCCACGAGGGGTGAGCAGTTCTTC
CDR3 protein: CSATRGEQFF

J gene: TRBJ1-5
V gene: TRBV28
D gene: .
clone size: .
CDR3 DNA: TGTGCCAGCAGTCCGCTACGGGGAAGAGACAGCAATCAACCCCAGCATTTT
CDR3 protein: CASSPLRGRDSNQPQHF

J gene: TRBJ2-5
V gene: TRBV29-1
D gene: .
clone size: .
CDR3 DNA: TGCAGCGGACGAAGTGGGGGAGAGACCCAGTACTTC
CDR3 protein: CSGRSGGETQYF

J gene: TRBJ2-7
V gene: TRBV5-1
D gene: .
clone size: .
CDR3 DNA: TGCGCCAGCAGCTTGGCCCCCGGGGGCTACGAGCAGTACTTC
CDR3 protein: CASSLAPGGYEQYF

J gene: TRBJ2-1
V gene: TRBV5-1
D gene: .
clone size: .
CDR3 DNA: TGCGCCAGCAGCTATTTACCGACAGGACGTCCCAATGAGCAGTTCTTC
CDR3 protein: CASSYLPTGRPNEQFF

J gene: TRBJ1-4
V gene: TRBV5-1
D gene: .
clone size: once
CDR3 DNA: TGCGCCAGCAGCACCAGACAGAATGAAAAACTGTTTTTT
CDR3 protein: CASSTRQNEKLFF

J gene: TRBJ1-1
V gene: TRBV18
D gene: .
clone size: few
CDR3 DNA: TGTGCCAGCTCACCCGGTGGGGACACTGAAGCTTTCTTT
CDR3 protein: CASSPGGDTEAFF

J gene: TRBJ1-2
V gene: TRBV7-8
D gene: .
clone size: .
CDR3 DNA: TGTGCCAGCAGCTTAGTGTTTGGAACAGATTCTAACTATGGCTACACCTTC
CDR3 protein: CASSLVFGTDSNYGYTF

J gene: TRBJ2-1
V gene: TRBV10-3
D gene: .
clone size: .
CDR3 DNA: TGTGCCATCGGTTTCGGACAGCAGAACAATGAGCAGTTCTTC
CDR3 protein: CAIGFGQQNNEQFF

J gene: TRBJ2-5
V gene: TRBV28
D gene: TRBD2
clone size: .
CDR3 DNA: TGTGCCAGCAGAGAAACTAGCGCCCAAGAGACCCAGTACTTC
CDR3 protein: CASRETSAQETQYF

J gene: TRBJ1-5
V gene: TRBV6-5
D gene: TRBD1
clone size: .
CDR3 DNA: TGTGCCAGCAGAAGAGGGACAGGGACCTATCAGCCCCAGCATTTT
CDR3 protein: CASRRGTGTYQPQHF

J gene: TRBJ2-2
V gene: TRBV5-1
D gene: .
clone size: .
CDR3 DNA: TGCGCCAGCAGCTTGGTAGCGAACACCGGGGAGCTGTTTTTT
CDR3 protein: CASSLVANTGELFF

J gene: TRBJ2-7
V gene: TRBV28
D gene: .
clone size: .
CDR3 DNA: TGTGCCAGCAGTGGGGGGCGGTACGAGCAGTACTTC
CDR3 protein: CASSGGRYEQYF

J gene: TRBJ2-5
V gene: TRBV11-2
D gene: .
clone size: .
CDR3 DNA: TGTGCCAGCAGCTTAAGCCCCCAAGAGACCCAGTACTTC
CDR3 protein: CASSLSPQETQYF

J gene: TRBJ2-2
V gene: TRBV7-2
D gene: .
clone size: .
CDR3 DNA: TGTGCCAGCAGCCTACGACAGGTCCTGACTACCGGGGAGCTGTTTTTT
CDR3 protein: CASSLRQVLTTGELFF

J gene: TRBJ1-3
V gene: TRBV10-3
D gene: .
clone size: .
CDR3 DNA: TGTGCCATCAGTGAGGCAGTGGGAAGTCGAGTGTATTTT
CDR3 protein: CAISEAVGSRVYF

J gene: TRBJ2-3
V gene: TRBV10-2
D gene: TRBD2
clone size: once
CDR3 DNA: TGCGCCAGCAGTGAGCCCCTAGCGGGAGGACTGACAGATACGCAGTATTTT
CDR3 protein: CASSEPLAGGLTDTQYF

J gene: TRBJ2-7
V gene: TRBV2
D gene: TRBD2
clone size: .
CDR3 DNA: TGTGCCAGCGCCCCCGGGGGGGTAATATACGAGCAGTACTTC
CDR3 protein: CASAPGGVIYEQYF

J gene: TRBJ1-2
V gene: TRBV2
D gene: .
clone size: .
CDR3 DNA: TGTGCCAGCAGTGTGTCGAACTATGGCTACACCTTC
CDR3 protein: CASSVSNYGYTF

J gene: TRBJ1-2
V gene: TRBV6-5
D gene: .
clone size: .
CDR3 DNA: TGTGCCAGCAGTTACTCGTTCGGAAACTATGGCTACACCTTC
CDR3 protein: CASSYSFGNYGYTF

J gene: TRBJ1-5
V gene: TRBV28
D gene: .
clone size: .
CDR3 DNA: TGTGCCAGCAGTTTAAGGGGCAGGCCCCAGCATTTT
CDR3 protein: CASSLRGRPQHF

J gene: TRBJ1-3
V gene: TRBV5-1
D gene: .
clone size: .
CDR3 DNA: TGCGCCAGCAGCTGGACGGTTGGTGGAAACACCATATATTTT
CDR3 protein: CASSWTVGGNTIYF

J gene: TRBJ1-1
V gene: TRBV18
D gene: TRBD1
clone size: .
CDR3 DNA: TGTGCCAGCTCACTCGGACAGGGGGACCTCACTGAAGCTTTCTTT
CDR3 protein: CASSLGQGDLTEAFF

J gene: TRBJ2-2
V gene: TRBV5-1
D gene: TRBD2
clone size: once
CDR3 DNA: TGCGCCAGCAGCTTAACGACTAGCGGGAGGGCCCCCGGGGAGCTGTTTTTT
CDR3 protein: CASSLTTSGRAPGELFF

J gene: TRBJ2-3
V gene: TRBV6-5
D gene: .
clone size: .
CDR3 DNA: TGTGCCAGCAGTTACGTACGTACGCAGTATTTT
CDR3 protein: CASSYVRTQYF

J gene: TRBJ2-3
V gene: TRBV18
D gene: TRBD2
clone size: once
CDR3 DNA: TGTGCCAGCTCCCCCGGAGCGGGAGGGCCAGATACGCAGTATTTT
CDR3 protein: CASSPGAGGPDTQYF

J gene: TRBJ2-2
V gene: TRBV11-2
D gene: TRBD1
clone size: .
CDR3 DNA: TGTGCCAGCAGTAACACAGGGGGACCCGGGGAGCTGTTTTTT
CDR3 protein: CASSNTGGPGELFF

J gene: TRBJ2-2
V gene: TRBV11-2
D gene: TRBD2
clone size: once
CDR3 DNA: TGTGCCAGCAGCCCCTTGGGGTCTAGCGGAAACACCGGGGAGCTGTTTTTT
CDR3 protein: CASSPLGSSGNTGELFF

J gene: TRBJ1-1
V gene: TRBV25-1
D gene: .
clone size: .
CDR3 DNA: TGTGCCAGCACCCCAACCGCAGGGGCGAACACTGAAGCTTTCTTT
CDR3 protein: CASTPTAGANTEAFF

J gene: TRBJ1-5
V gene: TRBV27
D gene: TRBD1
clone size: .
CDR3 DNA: TGTGCCACCATGGGACAGGGGGCGGGCCAGCCCCAGCATTTT
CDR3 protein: CATMGQGAGQPQHF

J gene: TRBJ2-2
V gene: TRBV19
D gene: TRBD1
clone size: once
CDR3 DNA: TGTGCCAGTAGAGGACAGGGGGTTACCGGGGAGCTGTTTTTT
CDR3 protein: CASRGQGVTGELFF

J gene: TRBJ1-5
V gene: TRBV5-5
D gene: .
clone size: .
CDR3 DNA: TGTGCCAGCAGCTTCGGCACCTCTAGCAATCAGCCCCAGCATTTT
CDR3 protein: CASSFGTSSNQPQHF

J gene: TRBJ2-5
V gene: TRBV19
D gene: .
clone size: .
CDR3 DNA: TGTGCCACTCGCGGCCCCAGGGGCCAAGAGACCCAGTACTTC
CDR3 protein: CATRGPRGQETQYF